Listed here are 21 T cell receptor beta chains from one sample, sequenced in a study of OX40 agonist ivuxolimab in advanced cancers. The repertoire was sequenced with immunoSEQ multiplex PCR; TCRdb's copy has only in-frame clones and lacks some. There are about 76,000 clones in the sample; roughly 87% occur only once, and roughly 3.1% lies in the top ten. The specimen comprised CD4+ or CD8+ T cells sorted from blood, sampled in a trial of the OX40 agonist ivuxolimab. The source is an adult with an advanced solid tumor such as melanoma, head and neck, liver or kidney cancer.

The genes are TRBV28 and TRBJ2-3, with no clear D. CDR3 size: 15 residues. Trimming left V 4 bases short and J 4 bases short, with 15 bases between. Germline V lookup: CDR1 MDHEN, CDR2 SYDVKM. CDR3 sequence: CASSSPGRKADTQYF. The CDR3 DNA follows: TGTGCCAGCAGTTCTCCGGGCCGAAAGGCAGATACGCAGTATTTT.

Only a few counts were recorded for this clone. The rearrangement links TRBV7-3 to TRBJ2-2; D is ambiguous. This CDR3 has 13 residues. The V gene's germline CDR1 is SGHTA and CDR2 FQGTGA. Deletions cut 0 bases from V and 4 bases from J, with 3 bases between. The CDR3 protein is CASSLTGTGELFF. The CDR3 DNA reads TGTGCCAGCAGCTTAACGGGCACCGGGGAGCTGTTTTTT. The full variable domain, rest sourced from reference TRBV7-3 and TRBJ2-2, is GAGVSQTPSNKVTEKGKYVELRCDPISGHTALYWYRQSLGQGPEFLIYFQGTGAADDSGLPNDRFFAVRPEGSVSTLKIQRTERGDSAVYLCASSLTGTGELFFGEGSRLTVL.

This sequence joins TRBV21-1 and TRBJ1-1. TRBV21-1 is reported as a pseudogene. The CDR3 is 13 amino acids. CDR3 loop: CASSIRRRAWAFF. The CDR3 DNA reads as TGTGCCAGCAGCATCCGGCGGAGGGCGTGGGCTTTCTTT.

For the CDR3, the DNA is TGTGCCAGCAGCTTAATCGCGGGGACCCAGTACTTC. This gives the protein CASSLIAGTQYF. This chain connects TRBV7-2 to TRBJ2-5; the D gene is possibly TRBD2 (5 bases). The germline CDR1 and CDR2 sequences are SGHTA and FQGNSA. This CDR3 is 12 amino acids long. V lost 2 bases and J 7 bases, leaving 8 bases between the germline ends. Full variable domain (rest looked up from reference TRBV7-2 and TRBJ2-5): GAGVSQSPSNKVTEKGKDVELRCDPISGHTALYWYRQSLGQGLEFLIYFQGNSAPDKSGLPSDRFSAERTGGSVSTLTIQRTQQEDSAVYLCASSLIAGTQYFGPGTRLLVL.

The CDR3 spells CASSKSLAMVGETQYF. The CDR3 DNA reads TGTGCCAGTAGTAAAAGCCTAGCGATGGTCGGGGAGACCCAGTACTTC. This chain links TRBV19 with TRBJ2-5; perhaps TRBD2 as D (6 bases). The CDR3 has 16 amino acids. The germline V gene encodes CDR1 LNHDA and CDR2 SQIVND (reference sequence). V was shortened by 4 bases and J by 5 bases, with 20 bases between the two germline ends.

J is TRBJ1-2 and V is TRBV29-1; TRBD1 matches 7 bases. Germline trimming cut 1 base from V and 9 bases from J; bases unmatched to any gene: 5. Germline V gene lookup returns CDR1 SQVTM and CDR2 ANQGSEA. CDR3 length equals 12 residues. The CDR3 reads CSVEGGGISYTF. In DNA form, the CDR3 reads TGCAGCGTTGAAGGAGGGGGCATAAGCTACACCTTC.

This chain uses TRBV13 with TRBJ2-1; TRBD2 might be the D (5 bases). Looked up from germline, CDR1 is PRHDT and CDR2 is FYEKMQ (reference sequence). The CDR3 is 14 amino acids. Trimming stripped 6 bases from V and 0 bases from J, with 9 bases between. The CDR3 loop is CASSRDSSYNEQFF. The CDR3 coding sequence is TGTGCCAGCAGTCGGGATAGCTCCTACAATGAGCAGTTCTTC.

The sample holds one count of this clone. The chain joins TRBV29-1 to TRBJ2-7; TRBD2 matches 7 bases. CDR1 and CDR2 from the germline V gene are SQVTM and ANQGSEA. Losses at the gene ends were 7 bases for V and 3 bases for J; bases not matched to a gene: 6. This CDR3 spans 12 amino acids. CDR3 residues: CSAYASGYEQYF. CDR3 nucleotide sequence: TGCAGCGCATACGCTAGCGGCTACGAGCAGTACTTC.

In this sample, this clone turned up once. This rearrangement joins TRBV7-2 to TRBJ1-2; D might be TRBD1 (6 bases). The CDR3 has 16 amino acids. Trimming left V 1 base short and J 0 bases short, with 12 bases between. Germline values: CDR1 SGHTA, CDR2 FQGNSA. This chain's CDR3 is CASSLDRDIPNYGYTF. DNA for the CDR3: TGTGCCAGCAGCTTAGATCGGGACATACCTAACTATGGCTACACCTTC.

This clone was seen a few times. The chain links TRBV12-5 to TRBJ1-3; D call uncertain. This CDR3 region has 15 residues. V lost 4 bases and J lost 0, with 10 bases in between. Germline CDR1 LGHNT, CDR2 FRNRAP. The CDR3 DNA follows: TGTGCTAGTGGTTCTGAGAGGAGCTCTGGAAACACCATATATTTT. It codes for CASGSERSSGNTIYF. The entire variable domain, with the rest obtained from reference TRBV12-5 and TRBJ1-3, is as follows: DARVTQTPRHKVTEMGQEVTMRCQPILGHNTVFWYRQTMMQGLELLAYFRNRAPLDDSGMPKDRFSAEMPDATLATLKIQPSEPRDSAVYFCASGSERSSGNTIYFGEGSWLTVV.

The rearrangement uses TRBV5-1 and TRBJ1-6; 10 bases match TRBD1. Trimming took 0 bases from V and 7 from J; bases not matched to a gene: 4. CDR1 SGHRS and CDR2 YFSETQ come from the germline V gene. The CDR3 runs to 16 residues. The CDR3 sequence: CASSLGDRGANSPLHF. The CDR3 nucleotides read TGCGCCAGCAGCTTGGGGGACAGGGGCGCCAATTCACCCCTCCACTTT.

This chain connects TRBV9 to TRBJ2-1, with TRBD2 matching over 11 bases. With V trimmed by 0 bases and J by 9 bases, 8 bases remained unmatched. Germline V CDR1 and CDR2: SGDLS, YYNGEE. CDR3 length equals 16 residues. In DNA form, the CDR3 reads TGTGCCAGCAGCGTAGATGGTAGCGGGAGGGCCGGTGAGCAGTTCTTC. As protein: CASSVDGSGRAGEQFF.

The chain recombines TRBV12-5 with TRBJ2-3; tentatively, D is TRBD1 (5 bases). This CDR3 spans 16 amino acids. Germline V gives CDR1 LGHNT, CDR2 FRNRAP. V was cut by 1 base and J by 0 bases, with 11 bases left in between. The CDR3 nucleotides are TGTGCTAGTGGTTTGGGCCCCGACAGCAGCACAGATACGCAGTATTTT. It yields the protein CASGLGPDSSTDTQYF. Based on the CDR3 plus reference TRBV12-5 and TRBJ2-3, the full variable domain is DARVTQTPRHKVTEMGQEVTMRCQPILGHNTVFWYRQTMMQGLELLAYFRNRAPLDDSGMPKDRFSAEMPDATLATLKIQPSEPRDSAVYFCASGLGPDSSTDTQYFGPGTRLTVL.

This chain links TRBV9 with TRBJ2-1; 16 positions match TRBD2. V lost 0 bases, J lost 12 bases, and 12 bases stayed unmatched. The germline gives CDR1 SGDLS, CDR2 YYNGEE. The CDR3 length is 18 residues. The DNA for the CDR3 is TGTGCCAGCAGCGTAGGGGCAGCCGGGACTAGCGGGAGGGCCGTGCAGTTCTTC. This sequence encodes CASSVGAAGTSGRAVQFF.

The gene calls are TRBV25-1 and TRBJ2-7; no firm D call. Trimming stripped 2 bases from V and 1 base from J, with 6 bases between. The CDR3 consists of 13 residues. Germline V gene lookup returns CDR1 MGHDK and CDR2 SYGVNS. This CDR3 reads CASSEPVSYEQYF. CDR3 coding DNA: TGTGCCAGCAGTGAACCCGTATCCTACGAGCAGTACTTC.

This sequence joins TRBV29-1 and TRBJ1-1; D remains ambiguous. V lost 7 bases, J lost 4 bases, and 16 bases lay in between. CDR1 and CDR2 from the germline V gene are SQVTM and ANQGSEA. The CDR3 covers 13 residues. This CDR3 is CSAPDPRSTEAFF. The CDR3 region has the DNA TGCAGCGCTCCCGACCCCAGGTCCACTGAAGCTTTCTTT. Supplemented by reference TRBV29-1 and TRBJ1-1, the full variable domain reads SAVISQKPSRDICQRGTSLTIQCQVDSQVTMMFWYRQQPGQSLTLIATANQGSEATYESGFVIDKFPISRPNLTFSTLTVSNMSPEDSSIYLCSAPDPRSTEAFFGQGTRLTVV.

The V gene is TRBV29-1, the J gene TRBJ1-1; TRBD1 matches at 7 bases. The V gene's germline CDR1 is SQVTM and CDR2 ANQGSEA. This CDR3 region has 15 residues. Trimming at V came to 3 bases and at J to 3 bases, leaving 10 bases not matched to a gene. The CDR3 here is CSVDAGGTVDTEAFF. CDR3 DNA sequence: TGCAGCGTTGATGCAGGGGGGACAGTCGACACTGAAGCTTTCTTT.

The chain links TRBV29-1 to TRBJ1-1, with D unclear. Germline values: CDR1 SQVTM, CDR2 ANQGSEA. V lost 2 bases to trimming and J lost 3 bases, with 13 bases between them. The CDR3 consists of 14 residues. The CDR3 coding sequence is TGCAGCGTTGAAATATATAACCCGGACACTGAAGCTTTCTTT. It codes for CSVEIYNPDTEAFF.

This clone has only one observation. The J gene is TRBJ1-1, the V gene TRBV1. TRBV1 represents a pseudogene. This CDR3 is 14 amino acids long. The CDR3 loop reads CTSSQDRGNTEAFF. The CDR3 bases are TGCACCAGCAGCCAAGATCGAGGGAACACTGAAGCTTTCTTT.

For this clone: Distinct nucleotide sequences in the sample also encode this CDR3. The V and J genes are TRBV9 and TRBJ2-3; 7 bases match TRBD2. Germline trimming cut 2 bases from V and 2 bases from J; bases unmatched to any gene: 5. The CDR3 sequence is 15 residues long. Germline V CDR1 and CDR2: SGDLS, YYNGEE. CDR3 nucleotide sequence: TGTGCCAGCAGCGTTCGGGGAGGGGCCACAGATACGCAGTATTTT. As protein: CASSVRGGATDTQYF. Complete variable domain (other parts from reference TRBV9 and TRBJ2-3): DSGVTQTPKHLITATGQRVTLRCSPRSGDLSVYWYQQSLDQGLQFLIQYYNGEERAKGNILERFSAQQFPDLHSELNLSSLELGDSALYFCASSVRGGATDTQYFGPGTRLTVL.

This clone was counted a single time. CDR3 loop: CASQDRGSNQPQHF. In DNA form, the CDR3 reads TGTGCCAGCCAAGACCGGGGTAGCAATCAGCCCCAGCATTTT. V usage is TRBV2 and J usage is TRBJ1-5; D not resolved. This CDR3 is 14 amino acids long. The germline V gene has CDR1 SNHLY and CDR2 FYNNEI. Trimming cost V 8 bases and J 0 bases, with 11 bases left between them.